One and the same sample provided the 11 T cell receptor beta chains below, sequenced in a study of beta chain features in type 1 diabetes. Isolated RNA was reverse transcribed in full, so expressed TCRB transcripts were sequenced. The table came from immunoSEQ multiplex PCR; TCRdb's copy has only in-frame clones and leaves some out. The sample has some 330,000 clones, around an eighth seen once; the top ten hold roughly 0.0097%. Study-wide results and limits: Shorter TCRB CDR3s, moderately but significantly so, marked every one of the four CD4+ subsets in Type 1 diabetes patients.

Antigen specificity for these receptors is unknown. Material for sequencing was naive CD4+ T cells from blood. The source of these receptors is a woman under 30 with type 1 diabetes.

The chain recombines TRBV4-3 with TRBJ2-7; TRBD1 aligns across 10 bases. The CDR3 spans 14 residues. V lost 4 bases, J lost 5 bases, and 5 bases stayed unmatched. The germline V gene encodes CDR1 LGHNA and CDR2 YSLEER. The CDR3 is CASSRGQGEDEQYF. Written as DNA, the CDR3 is TGCGCCAGCAGCCGCGGACAGGGGGAAGACGAGCAGTACTTC.

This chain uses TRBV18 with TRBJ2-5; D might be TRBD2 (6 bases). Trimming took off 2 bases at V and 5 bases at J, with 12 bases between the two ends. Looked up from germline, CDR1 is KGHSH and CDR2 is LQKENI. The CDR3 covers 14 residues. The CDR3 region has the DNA TGTGCCAGCTCACCAGTTCGGAGCGGGGAGACCCAGTACTTC. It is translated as CASSPVRSGETQYF.

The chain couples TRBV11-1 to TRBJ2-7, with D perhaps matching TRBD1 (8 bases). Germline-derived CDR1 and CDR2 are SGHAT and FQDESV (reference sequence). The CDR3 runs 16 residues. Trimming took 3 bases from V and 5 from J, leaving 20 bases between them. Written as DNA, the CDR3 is TGTGCCAGCAGCTTGGGCCCAAGGACAGGGAGGGACGAGCAGTACTTC. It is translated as CASSLGPRTGRDEQYF.

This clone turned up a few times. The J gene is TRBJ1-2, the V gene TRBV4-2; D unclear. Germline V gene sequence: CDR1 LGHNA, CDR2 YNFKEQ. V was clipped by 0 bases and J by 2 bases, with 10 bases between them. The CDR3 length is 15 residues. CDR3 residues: CASSQDRGLNYGYTF. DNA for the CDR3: TGTGCCAGCAGCCAAGATCGAGGCCTCAACTATGGCTACACCTTC.

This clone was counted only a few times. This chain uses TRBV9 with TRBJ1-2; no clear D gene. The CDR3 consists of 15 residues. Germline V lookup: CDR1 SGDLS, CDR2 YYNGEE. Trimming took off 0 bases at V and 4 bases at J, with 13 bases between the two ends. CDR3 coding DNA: TGTGCCAGCAGCGTAGAGTGGCAGACACCCTATGGCTACACCTTC. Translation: CASSVEWQTPYGYTF. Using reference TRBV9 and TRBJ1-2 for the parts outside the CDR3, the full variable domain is DSGVTQTPKHLITATGQRVTLRCSPRSGDLSVYWYQQSLDQGLQFLIQYYNGEERAKGNILERFSAQQFPDLHSELNLSSLELGDSALYFCASSVEWQTPYGYTFGSGTRLTVV.

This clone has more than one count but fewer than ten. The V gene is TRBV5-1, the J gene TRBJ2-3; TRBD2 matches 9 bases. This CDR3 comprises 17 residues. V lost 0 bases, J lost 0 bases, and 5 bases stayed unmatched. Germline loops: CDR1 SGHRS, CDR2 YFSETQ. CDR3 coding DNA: TGCGCCAGCAGCTTGGGTTGGACTAGCGAGAGCACAGATACGCAGTATTTT. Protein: CASSLGWTSESTDTQYF. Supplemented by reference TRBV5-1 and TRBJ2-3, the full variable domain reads KAGVTQTPRYLIKTRGQQVTLSCSPISGHRSVSWYQQTPGQGLQFLFEYFSETQRNKGNFPGRFSGRQFSNSRSEMNVSTLELGDSALYLCASSLGWTSESTDTQYFGPGTRLTVL.

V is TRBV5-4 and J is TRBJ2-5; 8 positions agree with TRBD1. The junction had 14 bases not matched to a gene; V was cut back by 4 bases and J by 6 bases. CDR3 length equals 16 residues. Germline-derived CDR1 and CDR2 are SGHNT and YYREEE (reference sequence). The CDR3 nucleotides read TGTGCCAGCAGCCCTCAAGGTGCAGGGGGCAGAAAGACCCAGTACTTC. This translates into CASSPQGAGGRKTQYF.

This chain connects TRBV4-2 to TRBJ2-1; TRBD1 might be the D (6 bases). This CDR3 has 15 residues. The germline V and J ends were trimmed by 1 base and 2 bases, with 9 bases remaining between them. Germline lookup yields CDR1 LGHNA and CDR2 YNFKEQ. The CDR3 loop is CASSQATGTYNEQFF. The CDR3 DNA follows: TGTGCCAGCAGCCAAGCTACAGGGACCTACAATGAGCAGTTCTTC.

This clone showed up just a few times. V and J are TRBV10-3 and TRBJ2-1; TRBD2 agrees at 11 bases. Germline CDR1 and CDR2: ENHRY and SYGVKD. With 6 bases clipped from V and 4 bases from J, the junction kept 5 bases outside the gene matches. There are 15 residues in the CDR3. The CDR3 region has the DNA TGTGCCATCAGGGGGGGACTAGCGGCTTACAATGAGCAGTTCTTC. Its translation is CAIRGGLAAYNEQFF.

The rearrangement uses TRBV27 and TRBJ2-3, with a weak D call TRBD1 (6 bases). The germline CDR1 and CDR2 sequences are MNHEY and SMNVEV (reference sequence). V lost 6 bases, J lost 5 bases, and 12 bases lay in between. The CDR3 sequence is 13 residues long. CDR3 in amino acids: CASRLLQGDTQYF. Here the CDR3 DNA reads TGTGCCAGCAGACTTTTACAGGGAGATACGCAGTATTTT.

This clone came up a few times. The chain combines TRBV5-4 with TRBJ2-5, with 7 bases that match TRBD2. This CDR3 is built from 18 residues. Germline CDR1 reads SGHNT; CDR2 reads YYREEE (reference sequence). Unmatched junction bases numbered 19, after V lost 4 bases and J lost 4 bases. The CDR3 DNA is TGTGCCAGCAGCGGCGGCCTCGGTTGGGCGGGAGTTGCAGAGACCCAGTACTTC. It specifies CASSGGLGWAGVAETQYF. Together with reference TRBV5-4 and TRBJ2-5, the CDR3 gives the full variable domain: ETGVTQSPTHLIKTRGQQVTLRCSSQSGHNTVSWYQQALGQGPQFIFQYYREEENGRGNFPPRFSGLQFPNYSSELNVNALELDDSALYLCASSGGLGWAGVAETQYFGPGTRLLVL.